The 13 T cell receptor beta chains below all came from one sample that was sequenced in a study of monozygotic twins with inflammatory bowel disease. Using the 5' RACE reads, TCRdb records one entry per CDR3 protein without DNA. The sample includes approximately 400,000 distinct CDR3 sequences. Input material: blood. These receptors originate from a human donor with ulcerative colitis or Crohn's disease, or a healthy co-twin of an affected twin (not recorded which).

The chain is built from TRBV5-1 and TRBJ1-1; TCRdb names TRBD1, which stays unverified in the absence of DNA. CDR3 length equals 13 residues. Germline V lookup: CDR1 SGHRS, CDR2 YFSETQ. This chain's CDR3 is CASRPQGAPEAFF. The full variable domain, rest sourced from reference TRBV5-1 and TRBJ1-1, is KAGVTQTPRYLIKTRGQQVTLSCSPISGHRSVSWYQQTPGQGLQFLFEYFSETQRNKGNFPGRFSGRQFSNSRSEMNVSTLELGDSALYLCASRPQGAPEAFFGQGTRLTVV.

J is TRBJ2-1 and V is TRBV11-3; TCRdb indicates TRBD2, and absent DNA this call remains unverified. The CDR3 loop spans 17 amino acids. Germline CDR1 SGHNT, CDR2 YENEEA. Here the CDR3 reads CASSLGSTSGGDDEQFF.

V and J are TRBV12-3 or TRBV12-4 and TRBJ2-7; lacking DNA, the TRBD1 call made by TCRdb goes unchecked. The length of the CDR3 is 13 residues. CDR3 protein: CASSRRGRGEQYF.

The rearrangement links TRBV20-1 to TRBJ2-7; lacking DNA, the TRBD2 call made by TCRdb goes unchecked. In germline, CDR1 is DFQATT, CDR2 SNEGSKA (reference sequence). CDR3 length: 13 amino acids. The CDR3 loop is CSARRGRNDEQYF.

The chain combines TRBV7-8 with TRBJ1-1; no DNA is available, so the TRBD1 call from TCRdb remains unchecked. Germline V gene data show CDR1 as SGHVS and CDR2 as FQNEAQ. The CDR3 extends over 15 amino acids. CDR3 sequence reads: CASSRTGTSNTEAFF.

The V call is TRBV20-1, the J call TRBJ2-1; with no DNA, the TCRdb D assignment of TRBD2 cannot be verified. The CDR3 covers 14 residues. Germline V gene sequence: CDR1 DFQATT, CDR2 SNEGSKA (reference sequence). The chain's CDR3 is CSAPPRGRWDEQFF.

The chain joins TRBV15 to TRBJ2-5; the D call of TRBD1 rests on TCRdb alone, since no DNA is present to check it. CDR3 size: 15 residues. CDR1 LNHNV and CDR2 YYDKDF come from the germline V gene (reference sequence). CDR3 residues: CATSRDGQGAETQYF.

The gene calls are TRBV11-2 and TRBJ2-2. Germline assignment: CDR1 SGHAT and CDR2 FQNNGV. The CDR3 length is 12 residues. The CDR3 loop reads CASNLNTGELFF.

CDR3 protein: CASSRGMGYEQYF. The chain has TRBV19 and TRBJ2-7; TCRdb selects TRBD1, and the lack of DNA leaves this call unchecked. The germline V gene encodes CDR1 LNHDA and CDR2 SQIVND (reference sequence). The CDR3 runs to 13 residues.

The gene calls are TRBV6-1 and TRBJ2-7; TCRdb's D gene call, TRBD2, goes unchecked for lack of DNA. CDR3 length: 14 residues. CDR1 and CDR2 (germline): MNHNS, SASEGT. Here the CDR3 reads CAARRAGDIYEQYF.

The CDR3 is CASSRGRSQGSPLHF. The chain is built from TRBV7-2 and TRBJ1-6; TCRdb returns TRBD1, unconfirmable since there is no DNA. The CDR3 covers 15 residues. From germline, CDR1 is SGHTA and CDR2 FQGNSA.

The rearrangement links TRBV29-1 to TRBJ2-7; lacking DNA, the TRBD1 call made by TCRdb goes unchecked. This CDR3 is built from 14 residues. Per germline, CDR1 SQVTM and CDR2 ANQGSEA. The CDR3 spells CSVAGQAEGYEQYF.

Here the CDR3 reads CASSPWGQGTGELFF. The V and J genes are TRBV7-9 and TRBJ2-2; TCRdb names TRBD1, which stays unverified in the absence of DNA. Germline CDR1 SEHNR, CDR2 FQNEAQ (reference sequence). The CDR3 totals 15 residues.